The TCR beta chain under discussion was sequenced for a study of blood T cell repertoires in COVID-19. Study as a whole: The samples span acute and convalescent COVID-19 from the United States, Italy and Spain. T cells, B-cell-depleted T cells, or PBMCs supplied cDNA or gDNA.

The table came from immunoSEQ multiplex PCR; TCRdb's copy has only in-frame clones and leaves some out. The sample consists of nearly 100,000 clones, roughly 84% of them appearing once. The germline V gene has CDR1 MNHEY and CDR2 SVGAGI. This CDR3 comprises 14 residues. Between the trimmed V and J ends, which lost 3 bases and 4 bases, there was a span of 12 bases. V and J are TRBV6-5 and TRBJ1-2; the D gene is possibly TRBD1 (5 bases). The TCR comes from a woman aged 55-69 years with acute or convalescent COVID-19. Material for sequencing was peripheral blood. The DNA of the CDR3 is TGTGCCAGCAGTTATATAGGGGCAGGCTATGGCTACACCTTC. The encoded protein is CASSYIGAGYGYTF.